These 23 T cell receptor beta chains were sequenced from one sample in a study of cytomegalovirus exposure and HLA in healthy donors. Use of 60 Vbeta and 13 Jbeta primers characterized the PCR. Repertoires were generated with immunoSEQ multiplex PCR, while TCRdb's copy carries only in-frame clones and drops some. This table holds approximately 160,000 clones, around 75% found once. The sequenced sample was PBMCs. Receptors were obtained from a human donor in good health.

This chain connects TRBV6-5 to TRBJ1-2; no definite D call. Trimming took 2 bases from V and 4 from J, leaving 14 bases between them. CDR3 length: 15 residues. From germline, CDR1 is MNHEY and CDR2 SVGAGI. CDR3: CASSYGHDESYGYTF. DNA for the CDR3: TGTGCCAGCAGTTACGGGCACGACGAGTCCTATGGCTACACCTTC.

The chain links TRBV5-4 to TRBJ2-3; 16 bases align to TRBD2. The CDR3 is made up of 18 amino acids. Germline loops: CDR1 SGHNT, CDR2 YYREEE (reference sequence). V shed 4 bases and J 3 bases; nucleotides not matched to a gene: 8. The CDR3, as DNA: TGTGCCAGCAGCCCGGGACTAGCGGGGGGGGTTAGTACAGATACGCAGTATTTT. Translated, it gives CASSPGLAGGVSTDTQYF.

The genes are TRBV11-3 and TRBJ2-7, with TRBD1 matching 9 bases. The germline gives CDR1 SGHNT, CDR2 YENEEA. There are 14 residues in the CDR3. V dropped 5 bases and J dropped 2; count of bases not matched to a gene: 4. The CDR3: CASSKRTGAYEQYF. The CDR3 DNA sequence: TGTGCCAGCAGCAAAAGGACAGGGGCCTACGAGCAGTACTTC.

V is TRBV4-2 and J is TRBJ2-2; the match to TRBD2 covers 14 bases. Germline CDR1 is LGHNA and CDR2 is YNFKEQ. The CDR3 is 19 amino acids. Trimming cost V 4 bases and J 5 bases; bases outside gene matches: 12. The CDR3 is CASSRLGLAGGRSTGELFF. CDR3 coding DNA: TGTGCCAGCAGCCGCCTCGGACTAGCGGGGGGAAGGAGTACCGGGGAGCTGTTTTTT.

The CDR3 region has the DNA TGTGCCAGCAGCCCACTAGCGGGGGGGCGTGGCACCGGGGAGCTGTTTTTT. Amino acid sequence: CASSPLAGGRGTGELFF. The rearrangement uses TRBV7-2 and TRBJ2-2; 13 bases align to TRBD2. CDR1 and CDR2 (germline): SGHTA, FQGNSA. The CDR3 is 17 residues long. J lost 4 bases, V lost 5 bases, and 7 bases had no gene match.

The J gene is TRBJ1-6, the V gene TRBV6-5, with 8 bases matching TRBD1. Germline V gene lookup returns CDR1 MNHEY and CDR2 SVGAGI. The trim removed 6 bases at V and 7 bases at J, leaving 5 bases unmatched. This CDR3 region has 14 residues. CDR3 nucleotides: TGTGCCAGCAGGAGACAGGGGCCCAATTCACCCCTCCACTTT. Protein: CASRRQGPNSPLHF.

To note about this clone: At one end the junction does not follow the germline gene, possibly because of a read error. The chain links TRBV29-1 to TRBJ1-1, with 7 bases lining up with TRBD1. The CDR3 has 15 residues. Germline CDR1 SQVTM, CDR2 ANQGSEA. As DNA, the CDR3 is TGCAGCGTTGAAGATATACAGGGGCCCAACACTGAAGCTTTTTTT. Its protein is CSVEDIQGPNTEAFF. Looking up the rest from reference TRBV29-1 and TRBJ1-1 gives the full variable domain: SAVISQKPSRDICQRGTSLTIQCQVDSQVTMMFWYRQQPGQSLTLIATANQGSEATYESGFVIDKFPISRPNLTFSTLTVSNMSPEDSSIYLCSVEDIQGPNTEAFFGQGTRLTVV.

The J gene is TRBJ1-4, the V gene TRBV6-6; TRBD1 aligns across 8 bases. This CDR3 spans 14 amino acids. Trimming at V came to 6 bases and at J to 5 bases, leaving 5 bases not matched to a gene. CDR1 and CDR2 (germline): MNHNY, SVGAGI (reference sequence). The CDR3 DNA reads TGTGCCAGCAGGGGGACAGGCGGGAATGAAAAACTGTTTTTT. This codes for CASRGTGGNEKLFF.

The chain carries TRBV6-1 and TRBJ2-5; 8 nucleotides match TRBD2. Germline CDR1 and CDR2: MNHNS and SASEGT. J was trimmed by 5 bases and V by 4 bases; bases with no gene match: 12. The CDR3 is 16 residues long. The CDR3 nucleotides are TGTGCCAGCAGTGGAAATACGGGGGGGCGAATCGAGACCCAGTACTTC. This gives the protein CASSGNTGGRIETQYF.

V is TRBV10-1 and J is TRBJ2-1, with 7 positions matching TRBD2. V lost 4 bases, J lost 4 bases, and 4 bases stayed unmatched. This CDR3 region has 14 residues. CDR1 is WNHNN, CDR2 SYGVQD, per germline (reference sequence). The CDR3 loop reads CASSVQGLYNEQFF. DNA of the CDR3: TGCGCCAGCAGTGTCCAGGGACTATACAATGAGCAGTTCTTC.

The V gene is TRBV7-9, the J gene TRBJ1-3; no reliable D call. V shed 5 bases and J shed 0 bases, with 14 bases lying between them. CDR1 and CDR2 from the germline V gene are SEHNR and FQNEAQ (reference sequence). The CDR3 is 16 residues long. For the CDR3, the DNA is TGTGCCAGCAGCCCCACCGGACTGTTCTCTGGAAACACCATATATTTT. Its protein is CASSPTGLFSGNTIYF.

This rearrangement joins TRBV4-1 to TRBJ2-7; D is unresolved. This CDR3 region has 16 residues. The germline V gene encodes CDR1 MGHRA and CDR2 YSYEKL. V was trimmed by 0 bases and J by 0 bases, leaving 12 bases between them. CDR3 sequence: CASSQDPGPSSYEQYF. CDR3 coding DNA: TGCGCCAGCAGCCAAGATCCAGGCCCCAGCTCCTACGAGCAGTACTTC.

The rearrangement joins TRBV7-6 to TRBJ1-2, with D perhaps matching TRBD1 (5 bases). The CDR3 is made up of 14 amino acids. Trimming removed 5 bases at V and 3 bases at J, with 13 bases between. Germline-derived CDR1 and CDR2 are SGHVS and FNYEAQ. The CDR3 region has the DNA TGTGCCAGCAGCGGAGGGGACCCCGACTATGGCTACACCTTC. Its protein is CASSGGDPDYGYTF.

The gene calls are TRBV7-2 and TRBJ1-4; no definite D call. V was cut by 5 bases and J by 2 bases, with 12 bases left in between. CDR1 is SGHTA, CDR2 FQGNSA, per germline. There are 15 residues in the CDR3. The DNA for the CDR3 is TGTGCCAGCAGCCTCCGGTTGACTACTAATGAAAAACTGTTTTTT. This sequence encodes CASSLRLTTNEKLFF.

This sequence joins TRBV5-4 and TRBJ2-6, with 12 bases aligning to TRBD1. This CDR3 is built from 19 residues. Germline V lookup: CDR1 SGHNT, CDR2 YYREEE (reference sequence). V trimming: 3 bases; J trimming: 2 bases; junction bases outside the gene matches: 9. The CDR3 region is CASSSETGTGGAGANVLTF. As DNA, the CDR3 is TGTGCCAGCAGCTCGGAAACCGGGACAGGGGGCGCTGGGGCCAACGTCCTGACTTTC.

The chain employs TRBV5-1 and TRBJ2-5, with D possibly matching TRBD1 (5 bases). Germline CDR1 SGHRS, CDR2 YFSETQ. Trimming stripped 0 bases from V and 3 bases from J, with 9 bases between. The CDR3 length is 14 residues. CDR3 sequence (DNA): TGCGCCAGCAGCTTGGGGGGCAGAGAAGAGACCCAGTACTTC. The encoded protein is CASSLGGREETQYF.

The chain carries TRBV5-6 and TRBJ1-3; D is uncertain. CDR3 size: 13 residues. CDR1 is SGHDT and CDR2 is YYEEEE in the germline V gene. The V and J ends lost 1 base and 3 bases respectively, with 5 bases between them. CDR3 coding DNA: TGTGCCAGCAGCTTGTACGGTGGAAACACCATATATTTT. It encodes CASSLYGGNTIYF. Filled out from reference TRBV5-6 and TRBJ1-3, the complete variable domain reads DAGVTQSPTHLIKTRGQQVTLRCSPKSGHDTVSWYQQALGQGPQFIFQYYEEEERQRGNFPDRFSGHQFPNYSSELNVNALLLGDSALYLCASSLYGGNTIYFGEGSWLTVV.

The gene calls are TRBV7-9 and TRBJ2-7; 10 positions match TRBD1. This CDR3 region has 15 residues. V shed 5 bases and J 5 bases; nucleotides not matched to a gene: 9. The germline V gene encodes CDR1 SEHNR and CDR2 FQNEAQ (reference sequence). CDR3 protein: CASSGPGQGSHEQYF. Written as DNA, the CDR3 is TGTGCCAGCAGCGGACCGGGACAGGGGTCCCACGAGCAGTACTTC.

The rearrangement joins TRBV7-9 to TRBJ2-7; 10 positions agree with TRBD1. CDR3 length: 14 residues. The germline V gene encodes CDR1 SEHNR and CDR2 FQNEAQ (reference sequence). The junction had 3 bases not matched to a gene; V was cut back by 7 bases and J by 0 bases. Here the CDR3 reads CASIRTGGSYEQYF. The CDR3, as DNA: TGTGCCAGCATCAGGACAGGGGGCTCCTACGAGCAGTACTTC.

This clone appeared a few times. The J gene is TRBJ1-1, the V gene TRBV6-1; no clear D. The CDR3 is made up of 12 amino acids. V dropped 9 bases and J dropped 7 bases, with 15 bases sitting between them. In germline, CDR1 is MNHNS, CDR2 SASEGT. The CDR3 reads CASSPTGNEAFF. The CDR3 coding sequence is TGTGCCAGTTCTCCGACCGGGAATGAAGCTTTCTTT.

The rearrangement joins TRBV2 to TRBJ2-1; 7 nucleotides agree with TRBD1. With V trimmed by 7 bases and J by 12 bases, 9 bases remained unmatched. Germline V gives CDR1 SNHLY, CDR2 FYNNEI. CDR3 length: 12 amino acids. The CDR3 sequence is CASNIQGLSQFF. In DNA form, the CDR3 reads TGTGCCAGCAATATACAGGGGCTGTCGCAGTTCTTC.

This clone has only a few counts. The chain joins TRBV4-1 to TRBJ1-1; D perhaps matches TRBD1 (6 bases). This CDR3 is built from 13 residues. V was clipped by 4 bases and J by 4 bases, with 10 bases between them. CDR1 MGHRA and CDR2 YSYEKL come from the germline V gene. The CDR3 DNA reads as TGCGCCAGCAGCCTGGACAGAACCACTGAAGCTTTCTTT. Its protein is CASSLDRTTEAFF.

CDR3 sequence: CASSGSSGANVLTF. As DNA, the CDR3 is TGTGCCAGCAGCGGTTCCTCTGGGGCCAACGTCCTGACTTTC. The V gene is TRBV2, the J gene TRBJ2-6; no clear D. V dropped 6 bases and J dropped 0 bases, with 6 bases sitting between them. Per the germline V gene, CDR1 is SNHLY and CDR2 is FYNNEI. The CDR3 length is 14 residues.